Listed below are T cell receptor beta chains from one sample, sequenced in a study of shared clonotypes between healthy human individuals. The table came from immunoSEQ multiplex PCR; TCRdb's copy has only in-frame clones and leaves some out. The table lists approximately 2.5 million clones, around 94% of them singletons, with around 0.14% in the top ten. The sequenced sample consisted of naive CD4+ T cells sorted from blood. The receptors originated from a man between 18 and 29 years old in good health. Each CDR3 is given without its conserved first and last residue.

V,CDR3
TRBV7-2,ASSPTFLGGELF
TRBV2,ASRAGGTGSDEQY
TRBV18,ASSPPEGGVRNEQF
TRBV30,AWNHRTSTDTQY
TRBV5-1,ASSLVSGGTDTQY
TRBV4-3,ASSQEGLEYNEQF
TRBV30,AWRTGKNTEAF
TRBV10-1,ASSEGGTGGNTQY
TRBV11-2,ASSLDGVAGVHEQY
TRBV18,ASSPSDSYNSPLH
TRBV28,ASSLYSAGGSTDTQY
TRBV5-8,ASSLRGRETQY
TRBV28,ASSINWNTEAF
TRBV18,ASSSISQGAWHNEQF
TRBV6-5,ASSSLGGLYEQY
TRBV18,ASSPGTGNTGELF